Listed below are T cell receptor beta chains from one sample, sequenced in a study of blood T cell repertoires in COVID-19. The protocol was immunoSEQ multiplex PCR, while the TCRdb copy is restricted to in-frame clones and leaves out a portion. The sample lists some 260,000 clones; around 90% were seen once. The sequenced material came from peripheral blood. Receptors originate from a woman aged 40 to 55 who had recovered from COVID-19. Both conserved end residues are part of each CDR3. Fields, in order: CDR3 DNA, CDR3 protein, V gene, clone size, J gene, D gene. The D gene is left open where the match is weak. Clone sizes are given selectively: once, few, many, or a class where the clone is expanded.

TGTGCCAGCAGGCATACAGGGGCCTATGGCTACACCTTC,CASRHTGAYGYTF,TRBV6-4,-,TRBJ1-2,TRBD1
TGTGCCAGCAGCTTGGGCGGGAGGGCCAATGAGCAGTTCTTC,CASSLGGRANEQFF,TRBV7-9,-,TRBJ2-1,TRBD2
TGTGCCAGCAGCCCTATTCCTAGCGGGATTTCCGATGAGCAGTTCTTC,CASSPIPSGISDEQFF,TRBV6-2/TRBV6-3,-,TRBJ2-1,TRBD2
TGTGCCAGCAGCTTGATGGGAGGCGGAGAGACCCAGTACTTC,CASSLMGGGETQYF,TRBV5-6,-,TRBJ2-5,-
TGTGCCAGCAGTTTAGGTCGGGGGGGTTCGTCGGAGCAGTACTTC,CASSLGRGGSSEQYF,TRBV27,-,TRBJ2-7,TRBD2
TGTGCCAGCGCCTCCGGGGGTACTACCTACGAGCAGTACTTC,CASASGGTTYEQYF,TRBV7-2,-,TRBJ2-7,-
TGTGCCAGCAGCCCAGATCGTGGTAGCGGGGTGCGGTACTTC,CASSPDRGSGVRYF,TRBV11-2,-,TRBJ2-7,TRBD2
TGTGCCTCCCGGGGGGGTAGCGTCGGGGAGCTGTTTTTT,CASRGGSVGELFF,TRBV30,-,TRBJ2-2,TRBD2
TGTGCCAGCGCCCGACAGGGGGCGGCCACTGAAGCTTTCTTT,CASARQGAATEAFF,TRBV9,-,TRBJ1-1,TRBD1
TGTGCCAGCAGCCCACGACTAGCGGGGGTCAGCTCCTACAATGAGCAGTTCTTC,CASSPRLAGVSSYNEQFF,TRBV11-2,-,TRBJ2-1,TRBD2
TGTGCCAGCAGTTACGGCAACACTGGAAACACCATATATTTT,CASSYGNTGNTIYF,TRBV6-5,-,TRBJ1-3,-
TGTGCCAGCAGCCCCGGGACAGGCGGGGGAAACACCATATATTTT,CASSPGTGGGNTIYF,TRBV5-4,-,TRBJ1-3,TRBD1
TGTGCCAGCAGCCCCCGTATACAGGGGCCCCCCTCTGGAAACACCATATATTTT,CASSPRIQGPPSGNTIYF,TRBV9,-,TRBJ1-3,TRBD1
TGTGCCTCGTCGACAGGACCAATGAACACTGAAGCTTTCTTT,CASSTGPMNTEAFF,TRBV30,-,TRBJ1-1,-
TGTGCCAGCAGGGGACTGGATGAAAAACTGTTTTTT,CASRGLDEKLFF,TRBV14,-,TRBJ1-4,-
TGTGCCAGTAGTCGAGGAAACACTGAAGCTTTCTTT,CASSRGNTEAFF,TRBV19,-,TRBJ1-1,-
TGTGCCAGCAGCTTAGGGGGACAGGGGGCGTGGGCAGATACGCAGTATTTT,CASSLGGQGAWADTQYF,TRBV7-6,-,TRBJ2-3,TRBD1
TGTGCCAGCAGGCCACAGGGTTACTCTGGAAACACCATATATTTT,CASRPQGYSGNTIYF,TRBV6-5,-,TRBJ1-3,-
TGTGCCAGCAGGACGGAGGGCCGCTATGGCTACACCTTC,CASRTEGRYGYTF,TRBV6-5,few,TRBJ1-2,-
TGCGCCAGCAGCCAAGCTCCACTAGCGGGAGTCGATGAGCAGTTCTTC,CASSQAPLAGVDEQFF,TRBV4-1,-,TRBJ2-1,TRBD2
TGTGCCAGCACCTTTCCAGGAAAGAACACCGGGGAGCTGTTTTTT,CASTFPGKNTGELFF,TRBV6-5,-,TRBJ2-2,-
TGTGCCAGCAGCCCCGAAGAGGGTCGGGAGCTGTTTTTT,CASSPEEGRELFF,TRBV7-6,-,TRBJ2-2,-
TGTGCCAGTACCACTACAGGGAATAGCAATCAGCCCCAGCATTTT,CASTTTGNSNQPQHF,TRBV19,-,TRBJ1-5,-
TGTGCCAGCAGCCTAAGCCCGAGGGAGACCCAGTACTTC,CASSLSPRETQYF,TRBV7-8,-,TRBJ2-5,-
TGTGCCAGTAGTACCGACCGGCCGGGACAGGGGGTCCCAGATACGCAGTATTTT,CASSTDRPGQGVPDTQYF,TRBV19,-,TRBJ2-3,TRBD1
TGTGCCAGCAGCCCAAGGGACAGGGGTGTAGTGGCTTTCTTT,CASSPRDRGVVAFF,TRBV5-8,-,TRBJ1-1,TRBD1
TGTGCCAGCAGCGGGGGGAGCCCTTGGGGCTACACCTTC,CASSGGSPWGYTF,TRBV5-8,-,TRBJ1-2,-